The next 12 T cell receptor beta chains were all read from a single sample in a study of blood T cell repertoires in COVID-19. The repertoire was sequenced with immunoSEQ multiplex PCR; TCRdb's copy has only in-frame clones and lacks some. Of tens of thousands of clones in the sample, approximately 90% were seen once. The sample comprised peripheral blood. Receptors were obtained from a male donor with acute or convalescent COVID-19.

In this sample, this clone turned up once. V and J are TRBV4-1 and TRBJ1-5, with TRBD1 matching over 9 bases. V shed 5 bases, J shed 7 bases, and the junction held 6 bases outside the gene matches. Germline-derived CDR1 and CDR2 are MGHRA and YSYEKL. CDR3 length: 14 residues. The CDR3 DNA is TGCGCCAGCAGCACTCGGACAGGGGCACAGCCCCAGCATTTT. It yields the protein CASSTRTGAQPQHF.

The rearrangement links TRBV6-1 to TRBJ1-4; a possible D gene is TRBD1 (6 bases). V was trimmed by 3 bases and J by 4 bases, leaving 9 bases between them. The CDR3 is made up of 14 amino acids. CDR1 MNHNS and CDR2 SASEGT come from the germline V gene. CDR3 DNA sequence: TGTGCCAGCAGTGACGGACAGAGTAATGAAAAACTGTTTTTT. As protein: CASSDGQSNEKLFF.

V and J are TRBV19 and TRBJ2-2, with D unresolved. There are 14 residues in the CDR3. Germline CDR1 is LNHDA and CDR2 is SQIVND (reference sequence). V lost 3 bases to trimming and J lost 5 bases, with 10 bases between them. The CDR3 here is CASSILGRTGELFF. In DNA, the CDR3 is TGTGCCAGTAGTATCTTGGGCCGGACCGGGGAGCTGTTTTTT.

The chain has TRBV28 and TRBJ1-2, with D uncertain. Trimming took off 5 bases at V and 0 bases at J, with 13 bases between the two ends. The CDR3 consists of 15 residues. Looked up from germline, CDR1 is MDHEN and CDR2 is SYDVKM. The CDR3 region has the DNA TGTGCCAGCAGTCTAGGCATAGCCTCTAACTATGGCTACACCTTC. Encoded protein: CASSLGIASNYGYTF.

This chain joins TRBV10-3 and TRBJ1-1; TRBD1 might be the D (6 bases). CDR3 length: 15 residues. Germline CDR1 and CDR2: ENHRY and SYGVKD. The V and J ends lost 6 bases and 0 bases respectively, with 14 bases between them. CDR3 residues: CAISLRQAMNTEAFF. The CDR3 nucleotides are TGTGCCATCAGCCTACGACAGGCCATGAACACTGAAGCTTTCTTT.

V gene TRBV25-1 combines with J gene TRBJ2-5; D call uncertain. Trimming took 1 base from V and 3 from J, leaving 9 bases between them. Germline loops: CDR1 MGHDK, CDR2 SYGVNS. The CDR3 loop spans 14 amino acids. This chain's CDR3 is CASSESNREETQYF. Here the CDR3 DNA reads TGTGCCAGCAGTGAATCGAACAGAGAAGAGACCCAGTACTTC.

The rearrangement links TRBV2 to TRBJ1-1; D is possibly TRBD1 (6 bases). Germline lookup yields CDR1 SNHLY and CDR2 FYNNEI. The CDR3 spans 13 residues. V was pared by 6 bases and J by 1 base, with 9 bases between. CDR3 nucleotide sequence: TGTGCCAGCAGGAGGACAGCGAACACTGAAGCTTTCTTT. This sequence encodes CASRRTANTEAFF.

V is TRBV10-3 and J is TRBJ2-3; 8 bases are a match to TRBD1. Germline trimming cut 6 bases from V and 3 bases from J; bases unmatched to any gene: 14. CDR1 and CDR2 from the germline V gene are ENHRY and SYGVKD. The length of the CDR3 is 17 residues. CDR3 sequence (DNA): TGTGCCATCAGCTCGGGATCGACAGGGGTCGGAACAGATACGCAGTATTTT. It specifies CAISSGSTGVGTDTQYF.

A single count supports this clone. The CDR3 protein is CASSQGTAAYNEQFF. The CDR3, as DNA: TGTGCCAGCAGCCAAGGGACTGCCGCCTACAATGAGCAGTTCTTC. The chain couples TRBV3-1 (or the pseudogene TRBV3-2) to TRBJ2-1, with D maybe TRBD2 (5 bases). The CDR3 has 15 amino acids. Trimming stripped 1 base from V and 2 bases from J, with 9 bases between. Germline CDR1 reads LGHDT; CDR2 reads YNNKEL (reference sequence).

The V call is TRBV5-1, the J call TRBJ2-7; TRBD1 agrees at 9 bases. Trimming at V came to 2 bases and at J to 2 bases, leaving 5 bases not matched to a gene. The CDR3 spans 15 residues. The germline CDR1 and CDR2 sequences are SGHRS and YFSETQ. The CDR3 nucleotides are TGCGCCAGCAGCTTCGGGACAGGGACCCCCTACGAGCAGTACTTC. This codes for CASSFGTGTPYEQYF.

V is TRBV5-1 and J is TRBJ1-1, with D unclear. The germline V gene encodes CDR1 SGHRS and CDR2 YFSETQ. Trimming shortened V by 0 bases and J by 0 bases, and 9 bases separated the two germline ends. The CDR3 has 15 residues. DNA of the CDR3: TGCGCCAGCAGCTTGGCGAGCGGCATGAACACTGAAGCTTTCTTT. This sequence encodes CASSLASGMNTEAFF.

This chain uses TRBV5-1 with TRBJ1-2; tentative D call: TRBD1 (6 bases). The V end was cut by 3 bases, the J end by 6 bases, with 18 bases between. Germline V lookup: CDR1 SGHRS, CDR2 YFSETQ. The CDR3 spans 15 residues. CDR3: CASSSTPQGWDGYTF. The DNA of the CDR3 is TGCGCCAGCAGCTCAACACCACAGGGCTGGGATGGCTACACCTTC.